This TCR beta chain was documented in a study of OX40 agonist ivuxolimab in advanced cancers. On the study more broadly: Patients got intravenous ivuxolimab at 0.01 to 10 mg/kg every 2 weeks. The mean age was roughly 60 years, ranging from roughly 23 to 80, with approximately 85% of participants male.

Clones were sequenced by immunoSEQ multiplex PCR, and TCRdb holds only the in-frame ones, with some missing. The sample gives 83,000 or so clones, about 80% of which show up once; roughly 1.9% is in the top ten. Looked up from germline, CDR1 is MNHNY and CDR2 is SVGAGI (reference sequence). V gave up 2 bases and J gave up 7 bases, with 8 bases separating them. This CDR3 has 12 amino acids. This clone was found once. Blood sampling was done at baseline, cycle 4 day 1, and cycle 7 day 1. The chain couples TRBV6-6 to TRBJ1-1, with a tentative D call TRBD1 (6 bases). This TCR came from an adult with an advanced solid tumor such as melanoma, head and neck, liver or kidney cancer. This sample comprised CD4+ or CD8+ T cells sorted from blood, obtained in a trial of the OX40 agonist ivuxolimab. CDR3 bases: TGTGCCAGCAGTTACGGGGGCAATGAAGCTTTCTTT. Translating gives CASSYGGNEAFF.